The entry below describes one T cell receptor (beta chain). The data are from a study of T cell responses to AZD1222 COVID-19 vaccine. Profiled with immunoSEQ multiplex PCR; TCRdb holds only in-frame clones, not every one. The sample lists around 110,000 clones, about 89% occurring once. The CDR3 extends over 17 amino acids. The germline gives CDR1 MNHEY, CDR2 SMNVEV (reference sequence). V gave up 5 bases and J gave up 4 bases; unmatched junction bases: 13. This receptor was identified in an adult in good health. Sequencing was performed on peripheral blood, taken on day 0 of AZD1222 vaccination. This sequence joins TRBV27 and TRBJ2-1; 8 bases are shared with TRBD1. CDR3 nucleotides: TGTGCCAGCAGTGCGCTGGGACAGGCTAAAGGTTACAATGAGCAGTTCTTC. Residues: CASSALGQAKGYNEQFF.